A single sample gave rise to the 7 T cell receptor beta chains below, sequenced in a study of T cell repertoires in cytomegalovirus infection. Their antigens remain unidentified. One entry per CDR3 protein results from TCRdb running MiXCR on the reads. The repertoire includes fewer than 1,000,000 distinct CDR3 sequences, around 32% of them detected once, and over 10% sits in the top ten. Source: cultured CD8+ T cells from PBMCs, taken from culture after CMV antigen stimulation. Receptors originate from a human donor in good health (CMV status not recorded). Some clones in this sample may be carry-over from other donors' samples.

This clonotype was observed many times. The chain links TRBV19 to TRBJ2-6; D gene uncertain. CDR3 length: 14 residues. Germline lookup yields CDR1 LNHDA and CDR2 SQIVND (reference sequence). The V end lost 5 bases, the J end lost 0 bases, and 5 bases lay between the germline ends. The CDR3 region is CASSPFSGANVLTF. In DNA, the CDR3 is TGTGCCAGTAGTCCTTTCTCTGGGGCCAACGTCCTGACTTTC.

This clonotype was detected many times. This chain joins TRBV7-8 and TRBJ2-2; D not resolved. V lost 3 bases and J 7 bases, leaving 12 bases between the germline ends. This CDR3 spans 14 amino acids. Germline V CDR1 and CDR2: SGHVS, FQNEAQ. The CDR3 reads CASSFGPVNGELFF. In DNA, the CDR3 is TGTGCCAGCAGCTTCGGCCCAGTGAACGGGGAGCTGTTTTTT.

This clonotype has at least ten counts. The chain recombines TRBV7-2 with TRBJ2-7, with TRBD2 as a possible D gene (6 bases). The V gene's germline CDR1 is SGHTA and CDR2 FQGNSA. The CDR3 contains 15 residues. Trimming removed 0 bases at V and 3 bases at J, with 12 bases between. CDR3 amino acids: CASSLAGGAGYEQYF. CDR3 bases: TGTGCCAGCAGCTTAGCGGGGGGAGCTGGCTACGAGCAGTACTTC.

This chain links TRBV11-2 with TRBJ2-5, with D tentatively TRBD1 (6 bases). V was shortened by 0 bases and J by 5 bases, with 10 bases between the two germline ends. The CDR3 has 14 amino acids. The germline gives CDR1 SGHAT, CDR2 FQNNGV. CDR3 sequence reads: CASSLEWGRETQYF. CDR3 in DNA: TGTGCCAGCAGCTTAGAATGGGGGCGCGAGACCCAGTACTTC. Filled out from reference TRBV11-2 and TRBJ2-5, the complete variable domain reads EAGVAQSPRYKIIEKRQSVAFWCNPISGHATLYWYQQILGQGPKLLIQFQNNGVVDDSQLPKDRFSAERLKGVDSTLKIQPAKLEDSAVYLCASSLEWGRETQYFGPGTRLLVL.

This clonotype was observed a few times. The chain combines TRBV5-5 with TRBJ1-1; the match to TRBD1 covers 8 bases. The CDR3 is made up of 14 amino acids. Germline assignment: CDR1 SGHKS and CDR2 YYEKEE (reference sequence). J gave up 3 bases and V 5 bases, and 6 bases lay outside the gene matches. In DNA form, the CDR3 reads TGTGCCAGCAGTTGGGGACAGGCCTACACTGAAGCTTTCTTT. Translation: CASSWGQAYTEAFF.

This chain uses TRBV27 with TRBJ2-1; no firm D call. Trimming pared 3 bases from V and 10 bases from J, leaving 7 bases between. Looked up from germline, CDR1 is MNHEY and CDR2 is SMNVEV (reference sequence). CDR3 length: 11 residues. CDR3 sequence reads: CASSFAEEQFF. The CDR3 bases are TGTGCCAGCAGTTTCGCGGAGGAGCAGTTCTTC.

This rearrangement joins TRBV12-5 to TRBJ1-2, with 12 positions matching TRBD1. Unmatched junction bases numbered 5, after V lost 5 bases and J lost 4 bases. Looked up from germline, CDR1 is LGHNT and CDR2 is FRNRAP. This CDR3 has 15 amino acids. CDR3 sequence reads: CASGLGTGGVYGYTF. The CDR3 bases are TGTGCTAGTGGTCTCGGGACAGGGGGCGTCTATGGCTACACCTTC.